This T cell receptor (beta chain) is drawn from a study of T cells after yellow fever vaccination. Comment on this clonotype: Its cognate antigen is unknown.

Notes on the study in general: Booster sampling recovered most clones from primary vaccination (less than 97% CD4, around 90% CD8). By day 5 rather than day 15, the secondary response had peaked, though it was weaker.

From the 5' RACE reads, TCRdb called clonotypes with MiXCR, one entry per CDR3 protein. Among 200,000 to 300,000 distinct CDR3 sequences listed, approximately 6.7% were seen once. V lost 6 bases, J lost 1 base, and 18 bases lay in between. This CDR3 has 16 residues. The germline V gene has CDR1 GTSNPN and CDR2 SVGIG (reference sequence). V gene TRBV30 combines with J gene TRBJ2-2; D call uncertain. Material: CD4+ T cells sorted from PBMCs, obtained on the day of the yellow fever booster vaccination. The TCR sequence derives from a young man who received the YFV17D yellow fever vaccine. Here the CDR3 reads CACPARGRKNTGELFF. The CDR3 nucleotides read TGTGCCTGCCCTGCCCGAGGAAGGAAGAACACCGGGGAGCTGTTTTTT.